The 2 T cell receptor beta chains below were found in one sample sequenced in a study of OX40 agonist ivuxolimab in advanced cancers. Some clones are missing from TCRdb's copy, which holds only in-frame ones; the method was immunoSEQ multiplex PCR. The data contain tens of thousands of clones, 86% of them singletons. The sequenced sample was CD4+ or CD8+ T cells sorted from blood, obtained in a trial of the OX40 agonist ivuxolimab. The receptors originated from an adult with an advanced solid tumor such as melanoma, head and neck, liver or kidney cancer.

The V and J genes are TRBV7-9 and TRBJ2-5; no clear D gene. CDR1 is SEHNR and CDR2 is FQNEAQ in the germline V gene (reference sequence). V gave up 6 bases and J gave up 5 bases, with 13 bases separating them. The CDR3 is made up of 13 amino acids. The CDR3 nucleotides are TGTGCCAGCAGTACTACCTTAAGGGAGACCCAGTACTTC. It is translated as CASSTTLRETQYF.

This chain uses TRBV9 with TRBJ2-1; D gene uncertain. V lost 0 bases, J lost 3 bases, and 7 bases lay in between. Looked up from germline, CDR1 is SGDLS and CDR2 is YYNGEE. The length of the CDR3 is 14 residues. CDR3 sequence reads: CASSVDLHYNEQFF. DNA for the CDR3: TGTGCCAGCAGCGTAGACCTTCACTACAATGAGCAGTTCTTC.